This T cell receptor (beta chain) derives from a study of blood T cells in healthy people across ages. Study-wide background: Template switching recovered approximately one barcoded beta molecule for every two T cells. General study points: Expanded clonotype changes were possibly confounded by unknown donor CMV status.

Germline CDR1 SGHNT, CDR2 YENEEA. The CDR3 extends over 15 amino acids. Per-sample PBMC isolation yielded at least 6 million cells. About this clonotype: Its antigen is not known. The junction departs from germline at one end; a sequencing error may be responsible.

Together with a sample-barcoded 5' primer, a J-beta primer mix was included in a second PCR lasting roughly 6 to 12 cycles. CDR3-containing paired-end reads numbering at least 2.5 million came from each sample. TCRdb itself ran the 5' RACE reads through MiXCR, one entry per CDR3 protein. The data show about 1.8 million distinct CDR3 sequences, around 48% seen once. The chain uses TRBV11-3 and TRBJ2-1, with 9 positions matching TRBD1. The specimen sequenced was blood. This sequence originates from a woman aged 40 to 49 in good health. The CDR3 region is CASSLGQGNYNERFF. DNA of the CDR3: TGTGCCAGCAGCCTGGGACAGGGTAACTACAATGAGCGGTTCTTC.